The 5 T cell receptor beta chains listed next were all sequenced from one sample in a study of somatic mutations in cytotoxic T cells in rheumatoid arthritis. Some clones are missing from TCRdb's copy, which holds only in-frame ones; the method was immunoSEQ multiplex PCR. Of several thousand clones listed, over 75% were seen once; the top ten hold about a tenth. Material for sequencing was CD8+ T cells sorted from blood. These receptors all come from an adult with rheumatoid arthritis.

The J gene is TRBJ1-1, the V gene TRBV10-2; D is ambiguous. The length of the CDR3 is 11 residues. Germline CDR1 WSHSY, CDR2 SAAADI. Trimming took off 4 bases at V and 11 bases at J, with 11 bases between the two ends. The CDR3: CASSGPLAAFF. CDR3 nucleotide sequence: TGCGCCAGCAGTGGGCCTCTCGCTGCTTTCTTT.

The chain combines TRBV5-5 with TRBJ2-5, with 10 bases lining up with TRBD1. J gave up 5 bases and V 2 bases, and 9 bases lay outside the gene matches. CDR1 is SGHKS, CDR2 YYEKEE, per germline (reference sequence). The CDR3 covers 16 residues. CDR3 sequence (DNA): TGTGCCAGCAGCTTCTTCGCGACAGGGGGCCACGAGACCCAGTACTTC. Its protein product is CASSFFATGGHETQYF.

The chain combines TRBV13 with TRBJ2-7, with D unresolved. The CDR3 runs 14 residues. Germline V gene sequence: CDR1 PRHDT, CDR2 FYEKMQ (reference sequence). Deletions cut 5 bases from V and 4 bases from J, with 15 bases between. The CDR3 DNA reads TGTGCCAGCAGCCCCTACAGCGCCCCTTACGAGCAGTACGTC. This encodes CASSPYSAPYEQYV.

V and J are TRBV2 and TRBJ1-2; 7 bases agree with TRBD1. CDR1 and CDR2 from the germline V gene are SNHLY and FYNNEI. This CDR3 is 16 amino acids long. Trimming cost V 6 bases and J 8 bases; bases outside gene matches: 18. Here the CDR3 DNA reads TGTGCCAGCAGCTCGTCCGCCACCCCGGACAGGATCGGCTACACCTTC. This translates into CASSSSATPDRIGYTF. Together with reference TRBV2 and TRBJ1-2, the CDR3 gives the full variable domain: EPEVTQTPSHQVTQMGQEVILRCVPISNHLYFYWYRQILGQKVEFLVSFYNNEISEKSEIFDDQFSVERPDGSNFTLKIRSTKLEDSAMYFCASSSSATPDRIGYTFGSGTRLTVV.

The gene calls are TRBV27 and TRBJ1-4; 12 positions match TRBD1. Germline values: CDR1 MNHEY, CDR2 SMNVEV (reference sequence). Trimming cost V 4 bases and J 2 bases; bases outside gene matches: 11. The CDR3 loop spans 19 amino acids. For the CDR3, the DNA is TGTGCCAGCAGTTCCCGGAGGGACAGGGGGCTGTGGACTAATGAAAAACTGTTTTTT. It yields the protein CASSSRRDRGLWTNEKLFF.